The present T cell receptor (beta chain) was sequenced within a study of T cell repertoires in cytomegalovirus infection. Concerning this clonotype itself: The antigen is not known.

Via MiXCR, TCRdb re-called the reads, giving one row per CDR3 protein. The sample has 640,000 or so distinct CDR3 sequences, roughly a third seen once. Trimming cost V 4 bases and J 7 bases, with 8 bases left between them. Per germline, CDR1 SGHVS and CDR2 FNYEAQ. The CDR3 sequence is 12 residues long. The rearrangement uses TRBV7-6 and TRBJ2-1; tentatively, D is TRBD1 or TRBD2 (5 bases each). This receptor was taken from a human donor in good health (CMV status not recorded). Some clones in this sample may be carry-over from other donors' samples. The sequenced sample was cultured PBMCs, obtained from culture after CMV antigen stimulation. For the CDR3, the DNA is TGTGCCAGCAGCTGGGACCCGAATGAGCAGTTCTTC. It codes for CASSWDPNEQFF.